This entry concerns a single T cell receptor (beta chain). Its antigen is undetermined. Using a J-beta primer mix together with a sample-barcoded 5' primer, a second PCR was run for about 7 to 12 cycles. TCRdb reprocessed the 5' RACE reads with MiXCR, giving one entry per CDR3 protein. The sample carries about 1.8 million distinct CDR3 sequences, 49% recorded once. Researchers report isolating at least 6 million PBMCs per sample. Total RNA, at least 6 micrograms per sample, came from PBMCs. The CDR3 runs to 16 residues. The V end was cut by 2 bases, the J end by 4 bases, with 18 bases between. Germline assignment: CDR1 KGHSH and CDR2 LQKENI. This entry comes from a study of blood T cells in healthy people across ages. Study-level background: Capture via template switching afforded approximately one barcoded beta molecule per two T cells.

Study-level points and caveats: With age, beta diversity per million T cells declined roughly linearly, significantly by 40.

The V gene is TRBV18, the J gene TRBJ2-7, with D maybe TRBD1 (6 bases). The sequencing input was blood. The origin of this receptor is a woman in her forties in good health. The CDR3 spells CASSPKLRDKLYEQYF. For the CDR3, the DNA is TGTGCCAGCTCACCAAAGCTCCGGGACAAACTGTACGAGCAGTACTTC.